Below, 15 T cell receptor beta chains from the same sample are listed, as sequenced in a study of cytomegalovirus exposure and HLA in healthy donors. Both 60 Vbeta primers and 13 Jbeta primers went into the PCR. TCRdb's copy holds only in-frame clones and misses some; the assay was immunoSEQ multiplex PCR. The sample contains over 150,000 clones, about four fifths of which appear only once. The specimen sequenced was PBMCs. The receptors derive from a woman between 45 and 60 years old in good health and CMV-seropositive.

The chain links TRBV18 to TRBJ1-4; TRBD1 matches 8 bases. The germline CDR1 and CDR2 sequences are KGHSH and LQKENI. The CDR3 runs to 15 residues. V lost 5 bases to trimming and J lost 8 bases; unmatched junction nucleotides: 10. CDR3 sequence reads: CASSTRTGRQEKLFF. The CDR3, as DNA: TGTGCCAGCTCAACAAGGACAGGGCGACAGGAAAAACTGTTTTTT.

CDR3 region: CASSSDRGHSPLHF. CDR3 sequence (DNA): TGTGCCAGCAGCTCTGACAGGGGGCACTCACCCCTCCACTTT. The chain joins TRBV27 to TRBJ1-6, with 10 bases identical to TRBD1. The junction had 6 bases not matched to a gene; V was cut back by 6 bases and J by 10 bases. Germline V CDR1 and CDR2: MNHEY, SMNVEV (reference sequence). This CDR3 spans 14 amino acids.

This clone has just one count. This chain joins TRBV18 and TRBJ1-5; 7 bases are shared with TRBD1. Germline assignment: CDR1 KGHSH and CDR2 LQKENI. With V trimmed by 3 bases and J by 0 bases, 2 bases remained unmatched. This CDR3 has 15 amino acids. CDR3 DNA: TGTGCCAGCTCACCGGGACAGCTTAGCAATCAGCCCCAGCATTTT. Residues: CASSPGQLSNQPQHF.

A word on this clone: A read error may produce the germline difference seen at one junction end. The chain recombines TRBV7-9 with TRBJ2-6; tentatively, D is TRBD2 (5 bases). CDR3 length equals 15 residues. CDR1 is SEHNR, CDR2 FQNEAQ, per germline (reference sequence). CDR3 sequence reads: CSSSPDMRAGNVLTF. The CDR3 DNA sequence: TGTTCCAGCAGCCCCGACATGAGGGCCGGCAACGTCCTGACTTTC.

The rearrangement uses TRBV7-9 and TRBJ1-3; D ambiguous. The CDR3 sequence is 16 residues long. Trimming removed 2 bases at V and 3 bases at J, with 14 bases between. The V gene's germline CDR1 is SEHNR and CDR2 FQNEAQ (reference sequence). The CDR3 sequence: CASSLFKGASGNTIYF. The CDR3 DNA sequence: TGTGCCAGCAGCTTATTTAAGGGAGCAAGTGGAAACACCATATATTTT.

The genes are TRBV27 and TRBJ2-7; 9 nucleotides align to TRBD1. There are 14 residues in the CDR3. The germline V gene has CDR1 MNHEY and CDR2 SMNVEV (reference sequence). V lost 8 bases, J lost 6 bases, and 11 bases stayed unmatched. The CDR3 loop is CASSKTGTGTEQYF. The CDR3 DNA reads TGTGCCAGCTCTAAAACCGGGACAGGGACCGAGCAGTACTTC.

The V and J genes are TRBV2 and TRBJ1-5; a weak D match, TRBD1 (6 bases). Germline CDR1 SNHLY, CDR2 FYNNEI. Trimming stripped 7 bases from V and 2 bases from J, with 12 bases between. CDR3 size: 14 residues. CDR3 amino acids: CASIARQGNQPQHF. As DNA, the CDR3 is TGTGCCAGCATAGCTCGACAGGGCAATCAGCCCCAGCATTTT.

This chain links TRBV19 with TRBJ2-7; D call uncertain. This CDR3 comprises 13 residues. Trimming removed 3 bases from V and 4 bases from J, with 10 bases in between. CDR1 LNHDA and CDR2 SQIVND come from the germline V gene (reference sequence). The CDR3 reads CASSILPSYEQYF. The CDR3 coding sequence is TGTGCCAGTAGTATTCTTCCCTCTTACGAGCAGTACTTC.

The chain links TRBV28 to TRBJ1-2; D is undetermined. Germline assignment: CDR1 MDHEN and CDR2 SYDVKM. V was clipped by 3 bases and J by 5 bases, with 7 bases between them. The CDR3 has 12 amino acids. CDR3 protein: CASSLEEYGYTF. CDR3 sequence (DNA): TGTGCCAGCAGTTTGGAGGAGTATGGCTACACCTTC.

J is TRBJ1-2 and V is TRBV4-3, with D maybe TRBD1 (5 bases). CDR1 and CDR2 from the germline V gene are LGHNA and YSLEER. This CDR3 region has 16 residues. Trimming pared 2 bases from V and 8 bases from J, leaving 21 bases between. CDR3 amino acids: CASSQHDRQLLGGYTF. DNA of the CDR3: TGCGCCAGCAGCCAACATGACCGACAGCTCCTTGGGGGCTACACCTTC.

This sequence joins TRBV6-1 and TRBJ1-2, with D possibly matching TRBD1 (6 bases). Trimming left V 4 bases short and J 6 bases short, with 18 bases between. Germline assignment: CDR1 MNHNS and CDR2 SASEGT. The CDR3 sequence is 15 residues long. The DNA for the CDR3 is TGTGCCAGCAGTGCAACTATTACAGGGCTGCATGGCTACACCTTC. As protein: CASSATITGLHGYTF.

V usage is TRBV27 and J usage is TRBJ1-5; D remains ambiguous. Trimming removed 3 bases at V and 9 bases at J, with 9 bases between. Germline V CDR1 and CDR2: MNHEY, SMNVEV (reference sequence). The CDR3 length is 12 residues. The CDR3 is CASSLRLGPQHF. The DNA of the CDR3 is TGTGCCAGCAGTTTGAGGTTAGGGCCCCAGCATTTT.

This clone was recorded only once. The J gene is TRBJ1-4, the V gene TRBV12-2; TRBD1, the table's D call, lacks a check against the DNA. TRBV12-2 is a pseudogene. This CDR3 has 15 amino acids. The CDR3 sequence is CASRPEGTGDEKLFF. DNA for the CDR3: TGTGCAAGTCGCCCAGAAGGGACAGGGGATGAAAAACTGTTTTTT.

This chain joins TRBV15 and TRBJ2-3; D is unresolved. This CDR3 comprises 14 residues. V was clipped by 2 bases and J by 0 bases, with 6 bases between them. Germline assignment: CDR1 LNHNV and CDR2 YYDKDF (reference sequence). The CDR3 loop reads CATSRTVSTDTQYF. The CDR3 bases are TGTGCCACCAGCAGAACAGTTAGCACAGATACGCAGTATTTT.

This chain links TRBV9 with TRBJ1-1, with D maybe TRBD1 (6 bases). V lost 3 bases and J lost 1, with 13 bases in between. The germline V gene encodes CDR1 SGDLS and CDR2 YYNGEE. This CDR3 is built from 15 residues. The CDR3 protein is CASSATGPGNTEAFF. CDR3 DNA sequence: TGTGCCAGCAGCGCCACAGGGCCGGGGAACACTGAAGCTTTCTTT.